The T cell receptor beta chain under discussion was sequenced for a study of blood T cell repertoires in COVID-19. Across the whole study: Sites in the United States, Italy and Spain provided acute and convalescent COVID-19 samples. Nucleic acid was either cDNA or gDNA, and it came from T cells, B-cell-depleted T cells, or PBMCs.

The CDR3 totals 11 residues. Trimming pared 7 bases from V and 6 bases from J, leaving 11 bases between. CDR1 is SGHRS and CDR2 is YFSETQ in the germline V gene. Original handling: Estimation of nucleated cell counts relied on the amplification of reference gene primers. Sequenced by immunoSEQ multiplex PCR; TCRdb stores in-frame clones only, minus some. V, J and clone size are taken as reported in that table, and D and trimming were inferred from the DNA itself. The table lists about 100,000 clones, approximately 89% of them singletons. This sequence originates from a man aged 60 to 75 with acute or convalescent COVID-19. This sequence joins TRBV5-1 and TRBJ2-7, with D maybe TRBD2 (5 bases). Sequenced input: peripheral blood. CDR3 sequence reads: CASLSGFEQYF. DNA of the CDR3: TGCGCCAGCTTATCGGGGTTCGAGCAGTACTTC.